This is a list of T cell receptor beta chains from one sample in a study of TIL therapy for anti-PD-1-resistant metastatic lung cancer. The method was immunoSEQ multiplex PCR; TCRdb's version includes in-frame clones alone and lacks a portion of them. The sample has 45,000 to 60,000 clones; over 65% are singletons. The sample in question was tumor tissue, obtained at baseline. The origin of the receptors is a person aged 25-79 years with non-small cell lung cancer. CDR3s include the opening cysteine and the closing phenylalanine or tryptophan. The order of the fields is D gene, J gene, V gene, clone size, CDR3 DNA, CDR3 protein. The D gene is left open where the match is weak. For some rows the clone size is stated as once, few or many, or as a class when expanded; others skip it.

d_call: TRBD2
j_call: TRBJ2-4
v_call: TRBV7-2
clone_size: NA
cdr3_nt: TGTGCCAGCAGCTTGTCTAGCGGGGGGATCAAGTACTTC
cdr3_aa: CASSLSSGGIKYF

d_call: NA
j_call: TRBJ1-6
v_call: TRBV15
clone_size: NA
cdr3_nt: TGTGCCACCAGCAGAGACAGTCTCTATAATTCACCCCTCCACTTT
cdr3_aa: CATSRDSLYNSPLHF

d_call: NA
j_call: TRBJ1-2
v_call: TRBV2
clone_size: few
cdr3_nt: TGTGCCAGCAGTTTCCCAGGGGTAGGTCCAGAAGGCTACACCTTC
cdr3_aa: CASSFPGVGPEGYTF

d_call: NA
j_call: TRBJ1-5
v_call: TRBV5-1
clone_size: NA
cdr3_nt: TGCGCCAGCAGCTTGGAGGGAGACAGCAATCAGCCCCAGCATTTT
cdr3_aa: CASSLEGDSNQPQHF

d_call: NA
j_call: TRBJ1-5
v_call: TRBV6-5
clone_size: NA
cdr3_nt: TGTGCCAGCAGTTTTTTTAGGGCACAGCCCCAGCATTTT
cdr3_aa: CASSFFRAQPQHF

d_call: NA
j_call: TRBJ2-3
v_call: TRBV9
clone_size: NA
cdr3_nt: TGTGCCAGCAGCGCGCCGGAAACTTTCAACGCAGATACGCAGTATTTT
cdr3_aa: CASSAPETFNADTQYF

d_call: NA
j_call: TRBJ2-3
v_call: TRBV6-6
clone_size: NA
cdr3_nt: TGTGCCAGCAGACGAGATACGCAGTATTTT
cdr3_aa: CASRRDTQYF

d_call: NA
j_call: TRBJ1-6
v_call: TRBV10-3
clone_size: NA
cdr3_nt: TGTGCCATCGGGGAGGGACTTTCACCCCTCCACTTT
cdr3_aa: CAIGEGLSPLHF

d_call: TRBD1
j_call: TRBJ1-2
v_call: TRBV19
clone_size: NA
cdr3_nt: TGTGCCAGTAGTCCCGATCAAGGACAGGGGCATTCTGGCTACACCTTC
cdr3_aa: CASSPDQGQGHSGYTF

d_call: TRBD2
j_call: TRBJ2-3
v_call: TRBV6-5
clone_size: NA
cdr3_nt: TGTGCCAGCACTGCTGGACTAGCGGGCGGTACGCAGTATTTT
cdr3_aa: CASTAGLAGGTQYF

d_call: NA
j_call: TRBJ2-3
v_call: TRBV11-2
clone_size: NA
cdr3_nt: TGTGCCGGCAGCCCTTTAGGCGATACGCAGTATTTT
cdr3_aa: CAGSPLGDTQYF

d_call: NA
j_call: TRBJ2-7
v_call: TRBV7-9
clone_size: NA
cdr3_nt: TGTGCCAGCGGTCTTGGGGGCGAGCAGTACTTC
cdr3_aa: CASGLGGEQYF

d_call: NA
j_call: TRBJ1-1
v_call: TRBV5-1
clone_size: few
cdr3_nt: TGCGCCAGCAGCCGTCCCCTCGGGGACACTGAAGCTTTCTTT
cdr3_aa: CASSRPLGDTEAFF

d_call: NA
j_call: TRBJ2-1
v_call: TRBV5-6
clone_size: NA
cdr3_nt: TGTGCCAGCAGCCCCCCGGAGGGCTGGGGTGAGCAGTTCTTC
cdr3_aa: CASSPPEGWGEQFF

d_call: NA
j_call: TRBJ1-1
v_call: TRBV25-1
clone_size: few
cdr3_nt: TGTGCCAGCAGTGTGTTCGGGACGGGGAACACTGAAGCTTTCTTT
cdr3_aa: CASSVFGTGNTEAFF